The TCR beta chain described here comes from a study of cytomegalovirus exposure and HLA in healthy donors (TCRdb year 2017). As for the study more broadly: According to an earlier analysis of several hundred of the donors, about 170 million T cells yielded 90 million to 140 million unique TCR beta sequences and 276 Gb of sequence data. About 300 gigabases of sequencing data and 80 million or so unique TCR sequences were included in an early release covering roughly 700 HLA-typed donors. Among the roughly 370 genotyped donors, around 81% belonged to the genetic ancestry cluster associated with self-reported Caucasian donors. The study aimed to test whether signatures of past pathogen exposure could be identified by cataloging public T cell receptors. The study profiled the T cell repertoires of hundreds of subjects by immunosequencing and related them to cytomegalovirus serostatus. Along with the roughly 700-subject first cohort, a separate validation cohort of over a hundred different subjects was used. To predict cytomegalovirus infection status, the study combined high-throughput TCR immunosequencing, statistical association of individual TCRs with disease status, and machine learning. A later analysis re-examined previously published TCR beta repertoires from 500 to 700 donors and added high-resolution HLA genotyping to investigate patterns of TCR occurrence. The later analysis used no new phenotypic data to find candidate immune exposures, relying instead on TCR beta sequences and their occurrence across donors. An earlier analysis of 587 of the donors used high-throughput TCR beta sequencing to judge whether each TCR beta V gene segment behaved as functional or pseudogenic. Donor age, sex, ethnicity and CMV serostatus were compiled alongside the repertoire data. In a later genetic analysis, genome-wide SNP genotypes for about 55% of the roughly 700 donors were used, and that subset was treated as a discovery cohort. All discovery cohort repertoires had been generated using a single sequencing platform. Both class I and class II loci were covered by HLA typing, at four-digit resolution. Typing coverage differed by locus: A, B, C, DRB1 and DQB1 were typed in roughly 629-630 donors, DQA1 in about 560, DPA1 in 606, and DPB1 in 472. Roughly five DR-DQ haplotypes were handled as single units for association and clustering, since linkage in the cohort was strong. Among about 360 genotyped donors of the cohort, an average of about 240,000 unique TCR beta nucleotide sequences were sequenced per donor, roughly 18% of them non-productive.

Study-wide findings and limitations: The classifier was reported to diagnose cytomegalovirus status with high specificity and sensitivity in both the original cohort and the validation cohort. Because HLA typing was unavailable for some donors at each locus, only the typed subset was used in association tests. According to a later analysis, most CMV-associated TCR beta chains appeared to be HLA-restricted, and the HLA associations seemed to be driven largely by CMV exposure. In an earlier analysis of under 600 of the donors, most TCR beta V segments were observed in productive rearrangements about 90% or about 30% of the time, broadly matching IMGT annotations. According to a later analysis, TCR association rates differed among HLA loci, with DRB1 alleles showing the most associated TCRs and HLA-C alleles showing the fewest. According to a later analysis, parvovirus B19, influenza, CMV and Epstein-Barr virus appeared linked to several top co-occurrence clusters. Some IMGT-functional V segments, including TRBV6-2 and TRBV6-3, could not be distinguished by the 87-base-pair reads and were therefore excluded. Only TCR beta chains were sequenced in this cohort, and the absence of alpha or paired-chain data limited detectable features. Compared with equally common non-associated chains, HLA-associated TCR beta chains in a later analysis were more clonally expanded and had lower generation probabilities. The authors suggested that the approach could potentially be extended to other disease states and immunological phenotypes. The earlier analysis of a few hundred of the donors excluded around 17 rarely observed V segments, including chromosome 9 orphons, because counts were too low. The sequencing pipeline was judged likely to have produced a cluster of highly shared sequence variants as a technical artifact. A further reported finding was that TCR beta sequences accurately predicted the HLA-A and HLA-B alleles for most subjects in the first cohort. Three of the identified cytomegalovirus-associated TCR beta chains were confirmed in vitro to be specific for cytomegalovirus antigens. CMV serostatus was the only immune exposure information available for the cohort. Correlated functional status among segregating V segments might be attributable to linkage disequilibrium, but an unknown experimental factor could not be ruled out. When HLA alleles, especially DR and DQ, strongly co-occurred, attributing TCR associations to individual alleles was difficult. The presence/absence analyses assumed that sequencing depth was roughly uniform across donors, and that assumption may not be true. A later genetic analysis associated a missense DCLRE1C variant with V-gene and J-gene trimming of TCR beta chains, and an independent cohort replicated the association. In a later analysis, 15,000 to 20,000 TCR beta sequences were associated with specific HLA alleles at a false discovery rate of 0.05. The study gave a list of under 200 TCR beta chains associated with cytomegalovirus. Most TCR sequences were observed very rarely across donors, whereas some public TCRs were present in many individuals. In a later genetic analysis, fewer N-insertions in productive TCRs were reported among donors in an Asian-associated ancestry cluster than the roughly 700-donor mean.

The cohort was made up of 500 to 800 healthy bone marrow donors. All cohort members were sampled while nominally healthy, although unrecorded immune exposures were likely present. The donor tested CMV seronegative, placing the donor among the 350 to 400 seronegative members of the cohort. Every donor gave a peripheral blood sample, and the peripheral blood mononuclear cells from that sample were used for TCR beta sequencing. Genomic DNA extraction from the blood cell samples was performed with the Qiagen DNeasy Blood Extraction Kit. Note on this clone: Its specific antigen is unknown. There are no base qualities to consult, and no much larger clone falls within one base.

The library came from the immunoSEQ multiplex PCR assay. A mixture of 60 forward primers for TCR Vbeta segments and 13 reverse primers for TCR Jbeta segments was used in the multiplex PCR. A multiplex PCR assay on genomic DNA amplified the CDR3 region of rearranged TCR beta genes. The amplified TCR beta libraries were sequenced on the Illumina HiSeq System as 87-base-pair reads. On the study's bioinformatics: A later analysis tallied 80 million to 95 million unique TCR beta chains across the 600 to 700 repertoires, and about 12 million of those chains were shared by two or more donors. Raw reads were error-corrected and collapsed into unique sequences by a nearest-neighbor algorithm in which closely related sequences were merged to remove PCR and sequencing errors. Alignment of CDR3 sequences to IMGT reference sequences was used to assign V, D and J gene segments. Each retained sequence needed at least a six-nucleotide match to both a V gene segment and a J gene segment. A rearrangement was called productive if the CDR3 had no stop codons and remained in frame with V and J, and every other rearrangement was called non-productive. CDR3 was defined by IMGT convention, running from the second conserved V-encoded cysteine to the conserved J-encoded phenylalanine. The earlier analysis of fewer than 750 of the donors excluded sequences that lacked an unambiguous match to a single V gene segment. An earlier analysis of 450 to 650 of the donors called V segments functional above 56.7% productive rearrangements and segregating when the between-donor standard deviation exceeded 5%. A statistical classification framework was built for diagnosing cytomegalovirus status from the catalog of TCR beta chain sequences. A later analysis assigned V and J genes by comparing TCR nucleotide sequences with IMGT/GENE-DB human TR gene sequences. In a later analysis, CDR3 sequences and most-parsimonious VDJ recombination scenarios were assigned using the TCRdist pipeline. In a later analysis, each TCR beta chain was defined by its CDR3 amino acid sequence together with its V-gene family, and reads without a unique V-gene family were excluded. A later analysis removed 500 to 600 highly shared, low-generation-probability nucleotide sequences to deal with suspected cross-contamination and a sequencing artifact. In a later analysis, a clonal expansion index for each public chain was calculated from normalized within-repertoire ranks of inferred template counts. In a later analysis, generation probabilities were computed using a VDJ recombination model fitted to out-of-frame rearrangements, and the results were checked against IGoR. A later analysis scored TCR-TCR, TCR-HLA and TCR-CMV co-occurrence with hypergeometric tests, applying a repertoire-size bias correction to TCR pairs. To estimate false discovery rates, a later analysis permuted the HLA or CMV assignments 20 times. In a later analysis, co-occurring TCRs were grouped using DBSCAN, with TCRdist sequence similarity added in when clustering inside HLA-allele-positive subsets. Co-occurrence clustering excluded repertoires with fewer than 30,000 or more than 120,000 public chains, plus five with anomalous nucleotide sharing. The clones in this table, taken by TCRdb from immuneACCESS, are in-frame only. Not every clone is retained; where verified, under half of the shortfall comes from an unresolved V gene, and the cause of the rest is unknown. Clone size and the V and J calls come from that table; the DNA yielded D and trimming. The sample records 220,000 or so clones, approximately 68% of which are singletons. Of the sample, 1.5% to 2% is held by the ten largest clones.

CDR1 and CDR2 are drawn from the germline V gene (reference sequence): SSHAT, FNYEAQ. The CDR3 contains 15 residues, cysteine and phenylalanine counted. Only the CDR3 DNA is retained, 45 bases long and in frame from the first base. Sequenced input: PBMCs. This clonotype originated in a woman in her 30s in good health and CMV-seronegative. This chain is built from TRBV7-7 and TRBJ2-5; 9 central nucleotides agree with TRBD1. The DNA sequence follows: TGTGTTAGCAGCGAAGACAGGGGGGTACAAGAGACCCAGTACTTC. It codes for CVSSEDRGVQETQYF.